This is a list of T cell receptor beta chains from one sample in a study of OX40 agonist ivuxolimab in advanced cancers. The repertoire was sequenced with immunoSEQ multiplex PCR; TCRdb's copy has only in-frame clones and lacks some. Of roughly 81,000 clones in the sample, 88% were seen once. The sample in question was CD4+ or CD8+ T cells sorted from blood, obtained in a trial of the OX40 agonist ivuxolimab. The receptor set was obtained from an adult with an advanced solid tumor such as melanoma, head and neck, liver or kidney cancer. The CDR3 runs from the conserved cysteine through the conserved F or W. Each record gives: clone size, J gene, D gene, V gene, CDR3 protein, CDR3 DNA. A D gene is named only where the DNA matches it firmly. Some rows have no size entry. The others give once, few or many, or a class for an expanded clone.

>once|TRBJ1-4|NA|TRBV2
CANRDGYNEKLFF
TGTGCCAACCGGGACGGCTATAATGAAAAACTGTTTTTT
>NA|TRBJ2-2|NA|TRBV5-1
CASSLAGGIGELFF
TGCGCCAGCAGCTTGGCCGGGGGAATAGGGGAGCTGTTTTTT
>NA|TRBJ2-3|TRBD2|TRBV7-3
CASSPGGALTDTQYF
TGTGCCAGCAGCCCCGGGGGGGCCCTCACAGATACGCAGTATTTT
>few|TRBJ2-1|TRBD2|TRBV5-1
CASSLIERGVNEQFF
TGCGCCAGCAGCCTTATAGAGCGGGGGGTGAATGAGCAGTTCTTC
>NA|TRBJ2-3|NA|TRBV10-3
CAISGTGTDTQYF
TGTGCCATCAGTGGGACTGGCACAGATACGCAGTATTTT
>NA|TRBJ1-4|NA|TRBV6-1
CASSPPGLRNEKLFF
TGTGCCAGCAGTCCCCCGGGACTGAGAAATGAAAAACTGTTTTTT
>NA|TRBJ2-1|NA|TRBV29-1
CSVEEGRGSSYNEQFF
TGCAGCGTTGAAGAGGGCCGGGGGAGCTCCTACAATGAGCAGTTCTTC
>NA|TRBJ1-1|TRBD1|TRBV6-5
CASSYLTGALNTEAFF
TGTGCCAGCAGTTACTTGACAGGGGCCTTGAACACTGAAGCTTTCTTT
>once|TRBJ2-7|NA|TRBV5-1
CASSSWPRGRGYEQYF
TGCGCCAGCAGCTCATGGCCCAGGGGTAGGGGCTACGAGCAGTACTTC
>NA|TRBJ2-2|NA|TRBV5-1
CASSLFQGSPGELFF
TGCGCCAGCAGCTTGTTTCAGGGCTCTCCCGGGGAGCTGTTTTTT
>NA|TRBJ2-7|NA|TRBV11-3
CASSQGTAPDEQYF
TGTGCCAGCAGCCAGGGGACTGCCCCGGACGAGCAGTACTTC
>NA|TRBJ2-1|NA|TRBV9
CASSPISYNEQFF
TGTGCCAGCAGCCCTATTTCCTACAATGAGCAGTTCTTC
>NA|TRBJ2-1|TRBD1|TRBV6-6
CASSYSGLGTEEFF
TGTGCCAGCAGTTACTCGGGGTTGGGGACAGAGGAGTTCTTC
>NA|TRBJ2-2|TRBD2|TRBV4-1
CASTSAGLVLAGELFF
TGCGCCAGCACCTCCGCGGGACTAGTGCTCGCCGGGGAGCTGTTTTTT
>NA|TRBJ1-1|NA|TRBV9
CASSVGEENTEAFF
TGTGCCAGCAGCGTAGGGGAGGAAAACACTGAAGCTTTCTTT
>NA|TRBJ1-1|TRBD1|TRBV6-5
CASGRTGNTEAFF
TGTGCCAGCGGTCGGACAGGGAACACTGAAGCTTTCTTT
>NA|TRBJ2-7|NA|TRBV19
CASSIVDGMQYF
TGTGCCAGTAGTATAGTCGACGGAATGCAGTACTTC
>once|TRBJ2-3|TRBD2|TRBV5-1
CASSRLAGVTYDTQYF
TGCGCCAGCAGCCGTCTAGCGGGGGTAACCTACGATACGCAGTATTTT
>NA|TRBJ2-6|NA|TRBV5-6
CASSLINSGANVLTF
TGTGCCAGCAGCTTAATAAACTCTGGGGCCAACGTCCTGACTTTC
>NA|TRBJ2-7|NA|TRBV28
CASAGDSYEQYF
TGTGCCAGCGCCGGGGACTCCTACGAGCAGTACTTC
>NA|TRBJ2-3|NA|TRBV10-1
CASSEGLSTDTQYF
TGCGCCAGCAGTGAGGGACTTAGCACAGATACGCAGTATTTT
>NA|TRBJ1-5|NA|TRBV6-5
CASSYVGGNQPQHF
TGTGCCAGCAGTTACGTGGGAGGTAATCAGCCCCAGCATTTT
>few|TRBJ2-7|NA|TRBV6-5
CASSSSIGREQYF
TGTGCCAGCTCCTCGTCGATAGGCCGGGAGCAGTACTTC
>once|TRBJ1-6|NA|TRBV7-3
CASSFGGLDSPLHF
TGTGCCAGCAGCTTCGGGGGGCTTGATTCACCCCTCCACTTT
>NA|TRBJ2-3|NA|TRBV9
CASSVQSGGATDTQYF
TGTGCCAGCAGCGTCCAAAGTGGGGGGGCCACAGATACGCAGTATTTT
>NA|TRBJ2-2|NA|TRBV5-1
CASSLGVNTGELFF
TGCGCCAGCAGCTTGGGGGTGAACACCGGGGAGCTGTTTTTT
>NA|TRBJ2-2|NA|TRBV2
CASSDTGFGELFF
TGTGCCAGCAGTGATACCGGTTTCGGGGAGCTGTTTTTT
>NA|TRBJ1-1|NA|TRBV10-2
CASSERGRTEAFF
TGCGCCAGCAGTGAACGGGGGAGGACTGAAGCTTTCTTT
>once|TRBJ1-3|NA|TRBV5-6
CASSLVGLSGNTIYF
TGTGCCAGCAGCTTGGTTGGTCTCTCTGGAAACACCATATATTTT
>once|TRBJ2-1|TRBD1|TRBV12-5
CASERQGSRSSYNEQFF
TGTGCTAGTGAGCGACAGGGGTCCCGCAGCTCCTACAATGAGCAGTTCTTC
>NA|TRBJ2-3|TRBD1|TRBV2
CASVPGTGRTDTQYF
TGTGCCAGCGTTCCCGGGACAGGGAGGACAGATACGCAGTATTTT
>NA|TRBJ2-5|NA|TRBV6-1
CASSRTAETQYF
TGTGCCAGCAGTCGGACAGCAGAGACCCAGTACTTC
>NA|TRBJ2-3|TRBD1|TRBV5-1
CASSLGPLVGQTDTQYF
TGCGCCAGCAGCTTGGGCCCCCTAGTGGGACAGACAGATACGCAGTATTTT
>NA|TRBJ2-2|NA|TRBV11-3
CASSFGNTGELFF
TGTGCCAGCAGCTTTGGGAACACCGGGGAGCTGTTTTTT
>NA|TRBJ1-1|NA|TRBV5-4
CASSLQGTNTEAFF
TGTGCCAGCAGCTTGCAGGGGACGAACACTGAAGCTTTCTTT
>NA|TRBJ1-4|NA|TRBV28
CASTRQDLNEKLFF
TGTGCCAGCACCCGACAGGACCTTAATGAAAAACTGTTTTTT
>NA|TRBJ2-5|NA|TRBV4-2
CASREGGGETQYF
TGTGCCAGCAGAGAAGGGGGAGGAGAGACCCAGTACTTC
>NA|TRBJ2-1|TRBD1|TRBV5-1
CASSGDSSYNEQFF
TGCGCCAGCAGCGGGGACAGCTCCTACAATGAGCAGTTCTTC
>NA|TRBJ2-5|NA|TRBV2
CASSPIPTGETQYF
TGTGCCAGCAGCCCGATCCCCACGGGGGAGACCCAGTACTTC
>NA|TRBJ2-1|NA|TRBV7-2
CASSFVGGPNEQFF
TGTGCCAGCAGCTTTGTGGGGGGGCCCAATGAGCAGTTCTTC
>few|TRBJ2-7|TRBD2|TRBV29-1
CSVEPSGGHEQYF
TGCAGCGTTGAACCTAGCGGGGGGCACGAGCAGTACTTC
>NA|TRBJ2-5|NA|TRBV2
CASSEFETQYF
TGTGCCAGCAGTGAGTTTGAGACCCAGTACTTC
>NA|TRBJ1-2|NA|TRBV6-1
CASSEAVGGYYGYTF
TGTGCCAGCAGTGAAGCGGTGGGGGGATACTATGGCTACACCTTC
>NA|TRBJ2-2|NA|TRBV6-4
CASSEGVGGFTGELFF
TGTGCCAGCAGTGAAGGGGTCGGGGGATTCACCGGGGAGCTGTTTTTT
>once|TRBJ1-1|NA|TRBV5-1
CASTSTGPNTEAFF
TGCGCCAGCACCTCGACAGGACCGAACACTGAAGCTTTCTTT
>NA|TRBJ2-7|NA|TRBV5-1
CASSPGAPVSYEQYF
TGCGCCAGCAGCCCCGGGGCCCCTGTCTCCTACGAGCAGTACTTC
>NA|TRBJ2-1|TRBD1|TRBV29-1
CSVGSTGGNEQFF
TGCAGCGTTGGGTCTACAGGGGGCAATGAGCAGTTCTTC